The source of this T cell receptor (beta chain) is a study of blood T cell repertoires in COVID-19. Assay: immunoSEQ multiplex PCR; the TCRdb copy retains only in-frame clones and omits some. The data contain some 150,000 clones, roughly 85% of them singletons. This TCR was sampled from a man in his forties or fifties with acute or convalescent COVID-19. The specimen was peripheral blood.

Here the CDR3 DNA reads TGTGCCAGCAGCTTAGATCCCGGACTAGCGGGAGGTGGAGATACGCAGTATTTT. It is translated as CASSLDPGLAGGGDTQYF. The V call is TRBV11-3, the J call TRBJ2-3; 14 bases are a match to TRBD2. The ends lost 0 bases at V and 5 bases at J; junction bases unmatched: 7. The CDR3 runs 18 residues. Per the germline V gene, CDR1 is SGHNT and CDR2 is YENEEA.